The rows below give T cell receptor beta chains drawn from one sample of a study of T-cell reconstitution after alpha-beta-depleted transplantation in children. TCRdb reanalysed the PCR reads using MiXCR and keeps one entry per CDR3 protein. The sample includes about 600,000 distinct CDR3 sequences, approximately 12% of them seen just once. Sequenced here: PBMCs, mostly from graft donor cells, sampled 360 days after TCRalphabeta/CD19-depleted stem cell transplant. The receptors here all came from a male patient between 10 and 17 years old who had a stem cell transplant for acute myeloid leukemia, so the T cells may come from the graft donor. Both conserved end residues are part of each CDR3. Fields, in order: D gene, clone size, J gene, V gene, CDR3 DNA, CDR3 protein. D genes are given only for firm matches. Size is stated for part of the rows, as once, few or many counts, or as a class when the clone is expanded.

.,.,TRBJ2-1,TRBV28,TGTGCCAGCAAGTCCAATGAGCAGTTCTTC,CASKSNEQFF
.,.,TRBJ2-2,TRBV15,TGTGCCACCAGCAGTTGGGCCGGGATCATCGGCGGGGAGCTGTTTTTT,CATSSWAGIIGGELFF
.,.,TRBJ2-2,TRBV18,TGTGCCAGCTCACCACCGCCGATCACCGGGGAGCTGTTTTTT,CASSPPPITGELFF
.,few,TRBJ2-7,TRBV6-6,TGTGCCAGCAGTTACTCGGACCGTTACGAGCAGTACTTC,CASSYSDRYEQYF
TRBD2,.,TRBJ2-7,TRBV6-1,TGTGCCAGCAGCCAACTAGCGGGAGATGCGTACGAGCAGTACTTC,CASSQLAGDAYEQYF
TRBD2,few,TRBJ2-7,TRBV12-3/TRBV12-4,TGTGCCAGCAGTTTAATGGGAGGGCCCATGGACGAGCAGTACTTC,CASSLMGGPMDEQYF
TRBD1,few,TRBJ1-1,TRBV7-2,TGTGCCAGCAGCCCTTGGACAGGGCCCATGAACACTGAAGCTTTCTTT,CASSPWTGPMNTEAFF
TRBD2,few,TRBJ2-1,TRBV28,TGTGCCAGCATGCCGATAGCGGGAGAGGACTACAATGAGCAGTTCTTC,CASMPIAGEDYNEQFF
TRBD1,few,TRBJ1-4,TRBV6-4,TGTGCCAGCAGCTTTGCCCCGGGACAGGGGGCGGGCGCCGGTGAAAAACTGTTTTTT,CASSFAPGQGAGAGEKLFF
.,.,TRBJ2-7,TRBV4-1,TGCGCCAGCAGCCAGAGGAGAGGGGGTCCCGGGGGAGAGCAGTACTTC,CASSQRRGGPGGEQYF
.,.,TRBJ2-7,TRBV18,TGTGCCAGCTCACTAGCCACGTTAGTCTACGAGCAGTACTTC,CASSLATLVYEQYF
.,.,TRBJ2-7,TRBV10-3,TGTGCCATCAGTGAAGGGGGGTACGAGCAGTACTTC,CAISEGGYEQYF
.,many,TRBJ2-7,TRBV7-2,TGTGCCAGCAGCCCGATTAGGGTTCAAGCCGAGCAGTACTTC,CASSPIRVQAEQYF
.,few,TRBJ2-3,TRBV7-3,TGTGCCAGCAGCTACAACCGAGACAGTACGCAGTATTTT,CASSYNRDSTQYF
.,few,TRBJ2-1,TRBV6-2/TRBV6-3,TGTGCCAGCAGTTACGGTACTAGCAATGCCTACAATGAGCAGTTCTTC,CASSYGTSNAYNEQFF
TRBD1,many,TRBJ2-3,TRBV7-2,TGTGCCAGCAGCGCAGACAGGGGGCGAGATACGCAGTATTTT,CASSADRGRDTQYF
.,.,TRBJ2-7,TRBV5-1,TGCGCCAGCAGCCGGACTGAAGCCTACGAGCAGTACTTC,CASSRTEAYEQYF
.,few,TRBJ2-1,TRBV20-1,TGCAGTGCTAGAGATTTGGGCAGGGGACCCAATGAGCAGTTCTTC,CSARDLGRGPNEQFF
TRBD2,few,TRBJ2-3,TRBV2,TGTGCCAGCAGGGAACTAGCGGGAGCGGGAGATACGCAGTATTTT,CASRELAGAGDTQYF
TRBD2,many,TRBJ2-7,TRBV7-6,TGTGCCAGCAGCTTGACTAGCGGGAGGGAGTACGAGCAGTACTTC,CASSLTSGREYEQYF
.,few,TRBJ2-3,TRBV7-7,TGTGCTAGCAGCTTAGAGATAAGGGATACGCAGTATTTT,CASSLEIRDTQYF
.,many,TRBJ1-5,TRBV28,TGTGCCAGCAGTTCCGCCGTAGGGGGTCAGCCCCAGCATTTT,CASSSAVGGQPQHF
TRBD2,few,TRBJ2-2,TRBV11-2,TGTGCCAGCAGCCCCCGGCGAACTAGCGGCTACACCGGGGAGCTGTTTTTT,CASSPRRTSGYTGELFF
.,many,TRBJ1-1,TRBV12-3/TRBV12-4,TGTGCCAGCAGTTTGTGGGGGGGGAACACTGAAGCTTTCTTT,CASSLWGGNTEAFF
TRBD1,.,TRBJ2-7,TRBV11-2,TGTGCCAGCAGCAAACGACAGGGGGCCATCTCCTACGAGCAGTACTTC,CASSKRQGAISYEQYF
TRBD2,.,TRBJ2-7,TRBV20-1,TGCAGTGCTCGTCGTAGCGGGCCCAAGTACGAGCAGTACTTC,CSARRSGPKYEQYF
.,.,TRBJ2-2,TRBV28,TGTGCCAGCATTCAGCCGAACACCGGGGAGCTGTTTTTT,CASIQPNTGELFF
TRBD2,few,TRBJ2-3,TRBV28,TGTGCCAGCACCAGAACGGGGGGGTTTAGCACAGATACGCAGTATTTT,CASTRTGGFSTDTQYF
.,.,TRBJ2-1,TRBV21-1,TGTGCCAGCACCCTTAAGGTTGAGCAGTTCTTC,CASTLKVEQFF
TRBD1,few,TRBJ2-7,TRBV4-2,TGTGCCAGCAGCCAGCGACCACAGGGGACAAATAATTACGAGCAGTACTTC,CASSQRPQGTNNYEQYF
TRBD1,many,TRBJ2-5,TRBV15,TGTGCCACCAGCAGAGCTACAGGGGGCCAAGAGACCCAGTACTTC,CATSRATGGQETQYF
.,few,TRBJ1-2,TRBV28,TGTGCCAGCAGTTTACTGGGGGCGCCTGGCTACACCTTC,CASSLLGAPGYTF
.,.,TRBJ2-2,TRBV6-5,TGTGCCAGCAGTTACTCGATCGGAGGGTTCTCGAACACCGGGGAGCTGTTTTTT,CASSYSIGGFSNTGELFF
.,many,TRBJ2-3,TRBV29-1,TGCAGCGTTGGCCTGACCTGGGTTCGGGGAGATACGCAGTATTTT,CSVGLTWVRGDTQYF
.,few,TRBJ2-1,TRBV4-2,TGTGCCAGCAGCCAAGATAATGTCCTATCTAGCGTTGGGGACAATGAGCAGTTCTTC,CASSQDNVLSSVGDNEQFF
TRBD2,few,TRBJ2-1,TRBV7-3,TGTGCCAGCAGCCCGCGGACTAGCGGAAACTACAATGAGCAGTTCTTC,CASSPRTSGNYNEQFF
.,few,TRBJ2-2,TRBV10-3,TGTGCCATGCTCGCCAATGGAGCGAACACCGGGGAGCTGTTTTTT,CAMLANGANTGELFF
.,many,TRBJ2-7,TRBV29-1,TGCAGCGTTGAAGAAGGTTACTCTCGGGAGCAGTACTTC,CSVEEGYSREQYF
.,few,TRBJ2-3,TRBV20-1,TGCAGCTGTCCGTCTACCCTCTACACAGATACGCAGTATTTT,CSCPSTLYTDTQYF
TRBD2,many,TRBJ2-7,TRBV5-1,TGCGCCAGCAGCTTGGGGACTAGCGTCTTCGAGCAGTACTTC,CASSLGTSVFEQYF
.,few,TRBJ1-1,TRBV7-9,TGTGCCAGCAGCTCACCCCGGGGGGTAATAAACACTGAAGCTTTCTTT,CASSSPRGVINTEAFF
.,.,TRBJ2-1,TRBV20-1,TGCAGTGCCCCCATGGTCTGGGATGAGCAGTTCTTC,CSAPMVWDEQFF
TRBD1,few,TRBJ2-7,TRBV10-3,TGTGCCATCAGGGACGGACAGGGGAGAGTCTACGAGCAGTACTTC,CAIRDGQGRVYEQYF
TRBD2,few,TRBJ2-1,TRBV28,TGTGCCAGCAGTCCCTGGGTAGGGCTAGCGGGAGTAGGTGAGCAGTTCTTC,CASSPWVGLAGVGEQFF
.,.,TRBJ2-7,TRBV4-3,TGCGCCAGCAGCGGGGTCGACTACGAGCAGTACTTC,CASSGVDYEQYF